This passage covers 26 T cell receptor beta chains from one sample sequenced in a study of monozygotic twins with inflammatory bowel disease. From its re-call of the 5' RACE reads, TCRdb lists each CDR3 protein once, without DNA. The table lists fewer than 550,000 distinct CDR3 sequences. Specimen: blood. All receptors derive from a human donor with ulcerative colitis or Crohn's disease, or a healthy co-twin of an affected twin (not recorded which).

This chain connects TRBV6-2 or TRBV6-3 to TRBJ2-2. Germline-derived CDR1 and CDR2 are MNHEY and SVGEGT. The CDR3 is made up of 13 amino acids. The chain's CDR3 is CASSYSNGGELFF.

V usage is TRBV7-9 and J usage is TRBJ2-1; TCRdb outputs TRBD1, but without DNA this stays unchecked. Germline values: CDR1 SEHNR, CDR2 FQNEAQ (reference sequence). This CDR3 region has 16 residues. CDR3 loop: CASSLLIGQGRNEQFF.

The chain is built from TRBV6-2 or TRBV6-3 and TRBJ2-3. Germline CDR1 MNHEY, CDR2 SVGEGT. The CDR3 sequence is 14 residues long. CDR3 amino acids: CASGRVGRTDTQYF.

The chain links TRBV7-9 to TRBJ1-1. Germline CDR1 SEHNR, CDR2 FQNEAQ (reference sequence). CDR3 length: 14 residues. The CDR3 sequence is CASSLAAYNTEAFF.

This chain connects TRBV30 to TRBJ1-6. This CDR3 is 14 amino acids long. CDR1 and CDR2 from the germline V gene are GTSNPN and SVGIG (reference sequence). CDR3 protein: CAWSEDSYNSPLHF.

The chain has TRBV6-2 or TRBV6-3 and TRBJ2-3. The CDR3 consists of 13 residues. Germline loops: CDR1 MNHEY, CDR2 SVGEGT. CDR3 sequence reads: CASSTPRTDTQYF.

V is TRBV12-3 or TRBV12-4 and J is TRBJ1-5; TCRdb reports TRBD1, a call that lacks DNA to check it against. The CDR3 has 14 residues. CDR3: CASRRGASNQPQHF.

The gene calls are TRBV7-2 and TRBJ2-1; TCRdb calls TRBD2, which cannot be checked without DNA. The length of the CDR3 is 13 residues. CDR1 and CDR2 from the germline V gene are SGHTA and FQGNSA. The CDR3: CASSSGLVNEQFF. Combining the CDR3 with reference TRBV7-2 and TRBJ2-1 gives the whole variable domain GAGVSQSPSNKVTEKGKDVELRCDPISGHTALYWYRQSLGQGLEFLIYFQGNSAPDKSGLPSDRFSAERTGGSVSTLTIQRTQQEDSAVYLCASSSGLVNEQFFGPGTRLTVL.

The CDR3 reads CASSTGPDQETQYF. This chain joins TRBV9 and TRBJ2-5; TCRdb's D call of TRBD1 is untestable without DNA. This CDR3 region has 14 residues. Germline CDR1 and CDR2: SGDLS and YYNGEE. The full variable domain, in which reference TRBV9 and TRBJ2-5 provide the parts outside the CDR3, is DSGVTQTPKHLITATGQRVTLRCSPRSGDLSVYWYQQSLDQGLQFLIQYYNGEERAKGNILERFSAQQFPDLHSELNLSSLELGDSALYFCASSTGPDQETQYFGPGTRLLVL.

The V call is TRBV7-9, the J call TRBJ2-1; there is no DNA to check the TCRdb D call of TRBD1. This CDR3 has 13 residues. Germline V CDR1 and CDR2: SEHNR, FQNEAQ (reference sequence). The CDR3: CASSFPGSNEQFF.

J is TRBJ2-3 and V is TRBV7-2. This CDR3 has 12 amino acids. The germline V gene encodes CDR1 SGHTA and CDR2 FQGNSA. CDR3: CASSSALGTQYF.

The CDR3 loop is CASSPLAGGGYTDTQYF. V and J are TRBV7-2 and TRBJ2-3; TCRdb reports TRBD2, a call that lacks DNA to check it against. Germline assignment: CDR1 SGHTA and CDR2 FQGNSA. This CDR3 comprises 17 residues.

The V gene is TRBV4-3, the J gene TRBJ1-2; TCRdb selects TRBD1, and the lack of DNA leaves this call unchecked. From germline, CDR1 is LGHNA and CDR2 YSLEER. The CDR3 length is 15 residues. CDR3 region: CASSLGTGDAYGYTF.

The chain has TRBV18 and TRBJ2-7; TCRdb returns TRBD2, unconfirmable since there is no DNA. CDR1 KGHSH and CDR2 LQKENI come from the germline V gene. This CDR3 has 16 residues. The CDR3 region is CASSLIYLQRGYEQYF.

This chain links TRBV7-3 with TRBJ2-6; TCRdb names TRBD2, which stays unverified in the absence of DNA. This CDR3 has 16 residues. Germline V gene data show CDR1 as SGHTA and CDR2 as FQGTGA. The CDR3 loop is CASSTLLATGANVLTF.

The genes are TRBV11-1 and TRBJ1-2. The CDR3 spans 19 residues. Germline CDR1 and CDR2: SGHAT and FQDESV (reference sequence). The CDR3 sequence: CASTIYPPDGPKAGYGYTF. The full variable domain, in which reference TRBV11-1 and TRBJ1-2 provide the parts outside the CDR3, is EAEVAQSPRYKITEKSQAVAFWCDPISGHATLYWYRQILGQGPELLVQFQDESVVDDSQLPKDRFSAERLKGVDSTLKIQPAELGDSAMYLCASTIYPPDGPKAGYGYTFGSGTRLTVV.

The J gene is TRBJ1-2, the V gene TRBV7-9; TCRdb reports TRBD1, a call that lacks DNA to check it against. Germline V CDR1 and CDR2: SEHNR, FQNEAQ (reference sequence). The CDR3 contains 13 residues. CDR3 sequence: CASSRTGINGYTF.

The CDR3 protein is CASSPTANSYNEQFF. This chain uses TRBV5-1 with TRBJ2-1; TCRdb lists TRBD1, though no DNA is available to test this call. Germline CDR1 SGHRS, CDR2 YFSETQ. This CDR3 has 15 residues.

The CDR3 is CASSIPGGGTEAFF. The V gene is TRBV19, the J gene TRBJ1-1; the D call of TRBD1 rests on TCRdb alone, since no DNA is present to check it. The CDR3 sequence is 14 residues long. Germline V gene sequence: CDR1 LNHDA, CDR2 SQIVND (reference sequence).

This chain links TRBV5-4 with TRBJ1-4; with no DNA, the TCRdb D assignment of TRBD1 cannot be verified. The CDR3 runs to 15 residues. CDR1 SGHNT and CDR2 YYREEE come from the germline V gene (reference sequence). The CDR3 loop is CASSLRPGGGEKLFF.

This sequence joins TRBV5-1 and TRBJ2-1; TCRdb picks TRBD2, but there is no DNA to check that call. CDR1 is SGHRS, CDR2 YFSETQ, per germline. The CDR3 has 17 residues. The CDR3 protein is CASSPRTTRTGDNEQFF.

This rearrangement joins TRBV20-1 to TRBJ1-5. Germline V gene data show CDR1 as DFQATT and CDR2 as SNEGSKA (reference sequence). The CDR3 sequence is 15 residues long. CDR3 in amino acids: CSARDRGRSYQPQHF.

The V call is TRBV3-1, the J call TRBJ2-7. The CDR3 has 15 amino acids. Germline CDR1 reads LGHDT; CDR2 reads YNNKEL (reference sequence). CDR3 residues: CASSQEVRSVDEQYF.

V gene TRBV7-2 combines with J gene TRBJ1-1; without DNA, the TCRdb call of TRBD1 cannot be checked. This CDR3 is built from 12 residues. Germline CDR1 is SGHTA and CDR2 is FQGNSA. The CDR3 region is CASSTGNTEAFF.

The chain recombines TRBV2 with TRBJ2-2; there is no DNA to check the TCRdb D call of TRBD2. Per germline, CDR1 SNHLY and CDR2 FYNNEI. The CDR3 has 15 residues. The chain's CDR3 is CASRSGLADTGELFF.

V and J are TRBV19 and TRBJ1-1; there is no DNA to check the TCRdb D call of TRBD1. CDR1 and CDR2 (germline): LNHDA, SQIVND (reference sequence). This CDR3 spans 14 amino acids. The chain's CDR3 is CASSFDSANTEAFF.